Listed below are T cell receptor beta chains from one sample, sequenced in a study of blood T cells in healthy people across ages. TCRdb redid the calling of the 5' RACE reads with MiXCR, one entry per CDR3 protein. Of 550,000 to 750,000 distinct CDR3 sequences listed, roughly 21% are singletons. The sample comprised blood. The receptors derive from a man aged 65 to 79 in good health. CDR3s include the opening cysteine and the closing phenylalanine or tryptophan. Each record gives: D gene, clone size, V gene, J gene, CDR3 DNA, CDR3 protein. The D gene is left open where the match is weak. A clone size is listed for some rows: how often the clone was seen (once, few, many), or a class if it is expanded.

NA	few	TRBV7-2	TRBJ2-1	TGTGCCAGCAGCTTAGCGCCAGGGCGTGAGCAGTTCTTC	CASSLAPGREQFF
TRBD2	many	TRBV20-1	TRBJ2-7	TGCAGTGCTAGAGATGGAGCGGGAGGGGAAGAGCAGTACTTC	CSARDGAGGEEQYF
NA	few	TRBV2	TRBJ1-5	TGTGCCAGCAGTGCCATCCGGGAGGGACAGCCCCAGCATTTT	CASSAIREGQPQHF
NA	NA	TRBV28	TRBJ2-3	TGTGCCAGCAGCCGACGGCAGGGCAGGGAGTATTTT	CASSRRQGREYF
NA	NA	TRBV10-3	TRBJ1-2	TGTGCCATCATGGGGACGGGGGGCTACACCTTC	CAIMGTGGYTF
NA	few	TRBV12-3/TRBV12-4	TRBJ2-1	TGTGCCAGCAGCAAAACAGGGAACAATGAGCAGTTCTTC	CASSKTGNNEQFF
NA	few	TRBV2	TRBJ2-7	TGTGCGGCGGACGGGGACTCCTACGAGCAGTACTTC	CAADGDSYEQYF
TRBD1	NA	TRBV5-1	TRBJ2-5	TGCGCCAGCAGCTCCGGACAGGGGACCCAAGAGACCCAGTACTTC	CASSSGQGTQETQYF
NA	NA	TRBV15	TRBJ2-5	TGTGCCACCAGCGGAGATCACCAGAAGGCGACCCAGTACTTC	CATSGDHQKATQYF
NA	NA	TRBV7-9	TRBJ2-1	TGTGCCAGCAGCTTAGCTGAGGTGGGCCCTGCGTTCTTC	CASSLAEVGPAFF
TRBD2	NA	TRBV2	TRBJ2-7	TGTGCCAGCAGTGAAATAGCGGGAGGATCCTACGAGCAGTACTTC	CASSEIAGGSYEQYF
TRBD2	NA	TRBV10-3	TRBJ2-7	TGTGCCATCGCGCCCCGGACTAGCGGGAAATACGAGCAGTACTTC	CAIAPRTSGKYEQYF
NA	few	TRBV6-5	TRBJ1-1	TGTGCCAGCAGAAAACACGATGCGGGAAGCACTGAAGCTTTCTTT	CASRKHDAGSTEAFF
NA	NA	TRBV20-1	TRBJ2-3	TGCAGTGCCCACCGGGGAGAAGATACGCAGTATTTT	CSAHRGEDTQYF
NA	few	TRBV28	TRBJ2-6	TGTGCCAGCAAATTACAGGAGTACAGCTCTGGGGCCAACGTCCTGACTTTC	CASKLQEYSSGANVLTF
NA	NA	TRBV10-3	TRBJ1-1	TGTGCCATCAGCCCAACAATGAACACTGAAGCTTTCTTT	CAISPTMNTEAFF
NA	few	TRBV15	TRBJ2-3	TGTGCCACCAGCAGATTTGGCGGGTCTAGCACAGATACGCAGTATTTT	CATSRFGGSSTDTQYF
NA	NA	TRBV28	TRBJ1-5	TGTGCCAGCAGTTCTAAACAGCCCCAGCATTTT	CASSSKQPQHF
NA	NA	TRBV10-2	TRBJ2-4	TGCGCCAGCAGTGAGTCAGGGGGAGCTTCTGGGGACATTCAGTACTTC	CASSESGGASGDIQYF
NA	few	TRBV5-1	TRBJ1-4	TGCGCCAGCAGCTTGACTACAGGAAGACGCTGGCCCGAGGCAACTAATGAAAAACTGTTTTTT	CASSLTTGRRWPEATNEKLFF
NA	NA	TRBV27	TRBJ2-5	TGTGCCAGCAGTTTATTTCGAGGGTACCAAGAGACCCAGTACTTC	CASSLFRGYQETQYF
NA	few	TRBV11-2	TRBJ2-7	TGTGCCAGCAGCCCGGGACTTGTGACCTACGAGCAGTACTTC	CASSPGLVTYEQYF